This is a list of T cell receptor beta chains from one sample in a study of T cells in Graves' hyperthyroidism and ophthalmopathy. From the multiplex PCR reads, TCRdb called clonotypes with MiXCR, one entry per CDR3 protein. This table has a few hundred thousand distinct CDR3 sequences, more than 13% appearing once. The sample comprised blood. Every receptor here comes from a woman in her thirties with Graves' hyperthyroidism. CDR3s include the opening cysteine and the closing phenylalanine or tryptophan. Fields, in order: J gene, clone size, V gene, D gene, CDR3 protein, CDR3 DNA. D genes are given only for firm matches. Clone size appears in some rows only: once, few, many, or a class for an expanded clone.

>TRBJ2-7|many|TRBV20-1|NA
CSARPGLRPYEQYF
TGCAGTGCTAGACCGGGACTTCGCCCCTACGAGCAGTACTTC
>TRBJ1-6|many|TRBV3-1|NA
CASSQDFVTGVNSPLHF
TGTGCCAGCAGCCAAGACTTTGTGACAGGCGTCAATTCACCCCTCCACTTT
>TRBJ2-3|few|TRBV3-1|NA
CASSQRGPDTQYF
TGTGCCAGCAGCCAAAGGGGACCTGATACGCAGTATTTT
>TRBJ2-1|NA|TRBV13|TRBD1
CASSLGLRQGAGNEQFF
TGTGCCAGCAGCTTAGGCCTAAGACAGGGGGCTGGGAATGAGCAGTTCTTC
>TRBJ2-3|many|TRBV7-9|TRBD2
CASSTDAGADTQYF
TGTGCCAGCAGCACGGACGCGGGAGCAGATACGCAGTATTTT
>TRBJ2-1|NA|TRBV28|NA
CATIPGTIDEQFF
TGTGCCACTATTCCCGGGACAATCGATGAGCAGTTCTTC
>TRBJ1-5|NA|TRBV6-1|NA
CASSELQRNQPQHF
TGTGCCAGCAGTGAATTACAGCGAAATCAGCCCCAGCATTTT
>TRBJ1-4|many|TRBV27|NA
CASSPTDSGREKLFF
TGTGCCAGCAGTCCTACCGACTCGGGTCGGGAAAAACTGTTTTTT
>TRBJ2-2|many|TRBV29-1|NA
CSVAYRNTGELFF
TGCAGCGTTGCATACAGGAACACCGGGGAGCTGTTTTTT
>TRBJ1-1|NA|TRBV30|NA
CAWSAGTPNTEAFF
TGTGCCTGGAGTGCCGGGACACCGAACACTGAAGCTTTCTTT
>TRBJ2-2|many|TRBV5-1|TRBD2
CASSLSAGVGHGELFF
TGCGCCAGCAGCTTGTCAGCGGGAGTCGGTCACGGGGAGCTGTTTTTT
>TRBJ1-4|few|TRBV5-4|NA
CASSSDSYEKLFF
TGTGCCAGCAGCTCGGACAGTTATGAAAAACTGTTTTTT
>TRBJ2-7|many|TRBV9|TRBD2
CASSVKPRTSGIYEQYF
TGTGCCAGCAGCGTTAAGCCTAGGACTAGCGGGATCTACGAGCAGTACTTC
>TRBJ2-2|few|TRBV5-1|TRBD2
CASSKGTSGYTGELFF
TGCGCCAGCAGTAAGGGGACTAGCGGGTACACCGGGGAGCTGTTTTTT
>TRBJ2-5|once|TRBV30|NA
CAWRTGPRETQYF
TGTGCCTGGAGGACGGGGCCTAGAGAGACCCAGTACTTC
>TRBJ2-7|many|TRBV11-2|NA
CASSLAGPGHTSAREQYF
TGTGCCAGCAGCTTAGCGGGCCCCGGCCATACTTCGGCGCGAGAGCAGTACTTC
>TRBJ2-1|many|TRBV6-2/TRBV6-3|TRBD2
CASSYRTSGSPPHEQFF
TGTGCCAGCAGTTACCGGACTAGCGGGAGCCCCCCGCATGAGCAGTTCTTC
>TRBJ2-3|many|TRBV2|TRBD2
CASGLAGGIDTQYF
TGTGCCAGCGGTCTAGCGGGAGGAATAGATACGCAGTATTTT
>TRBJ1-1|NA|TRBV27|TRBD1
CASSPTDRGWPNTEAFF
TGTGCCAGCAGTCCGACGGACAGGGGTTGGCCGAACACTGAAGCTTTCTTT
>TRBJ2-2|many|TRBV7-2|TRBD2
CASSKLAGGSYTGELFF
TGTGCCAGCAGCAAACTAGCGGGAGGGAGTTACACCGGGGAGCTGTTTTTT
>TRBJ2-1|few|TRBV5-1|TRBD2
CASSLGTSMNEQFF
TGCGCCAGCAGCTTGGGGACTAGTATGAATGAGCAGTTCTTC
>TRBJ2-1|NA|TRBV9|NA
CASSVEGGGYNEQFF
TGTGCCAGCAGCGTAGAGGGCGGCGGATACAATGAGCAGTTCTTC
>TRBJ2-5|few|TRBV7-3|NA
CASSLKGGQIIKETQYF
TGTGCCAGCAGCTTAAAGGGCGGGCAGATTATAAAAGAGACCCAGTACTTC
>TRBJ2-1|NA|TRBV7-3|TRBD2
CASSLIGTSGGNEQFF
TGTGCCAGCAGCTTAATAGGGACTAGCGGGGGGAATGAGCAGTTCTTC
>TRBJ2-6|NA|TRBV20-1|NA
CSAVAPGPGANVLTF
TGCAGTGCTGTGGCGCCTGGGCCTGGGGCCAACGTCCTGACTTTC
>TRBJ2-1|many|TRBV11-2|TRBD2
CASSLGTSGRANNEQFF
TGTGCCAGCAGCTTAGGGACTAGCGGGAGGGCCAACAATGAGCAGTTCTTC
>TRBJ2-7|few|TRBV28|NA
CASSLLTGRGARNEQYF
TGTGCCAGCAGTTTATTAACGGGAAGGGGGGCCAGGAACGAGCAGTACTTC
>TRBJ1-2|NA|TRBV7-9|NA
CASSLEVSIYGYTF
TGTGCCAGCAGCTTAGAGGTTAGCATCTATGGCTACACCTTC
>TRBJ2-7|NA|TRBV6-1|NA
CASSSTVYEQYF
TGTGCCAGCAGCTCGACAGTTTACGAGCAGTACTTC
>TRBJ1-2|many|TRBV2|NA
CASIWADPYGYTF
TGTGCCAGTATCTGGGCGGACCCCTATGGCTACACCTTC
>TRBJ2-2|many|TRBV28|NA
CASRPYGTRSTGELFF
TGTGCCAGCAGACCCTACGGGACGAGAAGCACCGGGGAGCTGTTTTTT
>TRBJ2-5|NA|TRBV7-3|NA
CASSLAGRAGVQETQYF
TGTGCCAGCAGCTTAGCCGGGCGAGCGGGCGTCCAAGAGACCCAGTACTTC
>TRBJ2-3|many|TRBV2|NA
CASSELHTSTDTQYF
TGTGCCAGCAGTGAACTTCACACTAGCACAGATACGCAGTATTTT
>TRBJ1-2|many|TRBV27|NA
CASSPGPFSGGYTF
TGTGCCAGCAGTCCGGGCCCGTTCAGCGGTGGCTACACCTTC
>TRBJ1-1|many|TRBV18|NA
CASSLPLDTEAFF
TGTGCCAGCTCCCTCCCGCTAGACACTGAAGCTTTCTTT